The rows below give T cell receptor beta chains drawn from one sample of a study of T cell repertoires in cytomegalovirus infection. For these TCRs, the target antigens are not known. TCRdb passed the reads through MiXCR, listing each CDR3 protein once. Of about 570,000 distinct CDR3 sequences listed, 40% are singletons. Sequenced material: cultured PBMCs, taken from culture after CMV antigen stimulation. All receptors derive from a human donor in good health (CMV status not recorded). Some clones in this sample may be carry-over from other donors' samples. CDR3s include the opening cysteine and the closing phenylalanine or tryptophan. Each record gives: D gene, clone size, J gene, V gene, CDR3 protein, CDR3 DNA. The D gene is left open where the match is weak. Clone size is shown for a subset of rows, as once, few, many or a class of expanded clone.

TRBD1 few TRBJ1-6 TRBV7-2 CASSLQPQTGGIDSPLHF TGTGCCAGCAGCTTACAGCCCCAGACAGGGGGGATTGATTCACCCCTCCACTTT
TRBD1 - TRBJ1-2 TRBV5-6 CASSLGYRGRRYGYTF TGTGCCAGCAGCTTGGGCTACAGGGGGCGTAGATATGGCTACACCTTC
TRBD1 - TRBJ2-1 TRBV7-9 CASSLAGDRSGNEQFF TGTGCCAGCAGCTTAGCCGGGGACAGGTCCGGCAATGAGCAGTTCTTC
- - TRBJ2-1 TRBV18 CATMTPGRYNEQFF TGTGCCACCATGACCCCCGGGCGATACAATGAGCAGTTCTTC
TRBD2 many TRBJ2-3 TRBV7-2 CASSVGSGLGTDTQYF TGTGCCAGCAGCGTCGGATCGGGACTAGGGACAGATACGCAGTATTTT
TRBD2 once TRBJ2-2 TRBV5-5 CASSRVAGGGGELFF TGTGCCAGCAGCCGCGTGGCGGGAGGTGGCGGGGAGCTGTTTTTT
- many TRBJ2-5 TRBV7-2 CASSLDLSQSMWKYQETQYF TGTGCCAGCAGCTTAGACCTTAGTCAGAGTATGTGGAAGTACCAAGAGACCCAGTACTTC
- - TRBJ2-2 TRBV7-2 CASTKTGTGELFF TGTGCCAGCACCAAGACTGGCACCGGGGAGCTGTTTTTT
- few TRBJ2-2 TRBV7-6 CASSLGFQNTGELFF TGTGCCAGCAGCTTAGGGTTTCAGAACACCGGGGAGCTGTTTTTT
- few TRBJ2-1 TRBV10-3 CATGGNYNEQFF TGTGCCACGGGCGGCAACTACAATGAGCAGTTCTTC
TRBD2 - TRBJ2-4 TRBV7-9 CASSRPGASGGQTIF TGTGCCAGCAGCCGCCCGGGGGCTAGCGGGGGCCAAACGATCTTC
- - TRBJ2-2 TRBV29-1 CSVDISGQNTGELFF TGCAGCGTTGATATCAGCGGGCAGAACACCGGGGAGCTGTTTTTT
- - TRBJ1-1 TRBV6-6 CASSRGVFGTEAFF TGTGCCAGCAGTCGAGGGGTTTTCGGCACTGAAGCTTTCTTT
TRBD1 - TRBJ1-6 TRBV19 CASSKDRRSSPLHF TGTGCCAGTAGTAAGGACAGGAGATCTTCACCCCTCCACTTT
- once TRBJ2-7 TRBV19 CAREYRNYEQYF TGTGCCAGAGAGTACAGGAACTACGAGCAGTACTTC
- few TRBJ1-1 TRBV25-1 CASSPSAGEAFF TGTGCCAGCAGTCCCTCGGCCGGGGAGGCTTTCTTT
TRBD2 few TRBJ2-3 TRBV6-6 CASSPGLELGTDTQYF TGTGCCAGCAGCCCGGGACTAGAGCTAGGCACAGATACGCAGTATTTT
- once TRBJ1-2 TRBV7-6 CASSSFLGGYGYTF TGTGCCAGCAGCTCATTCCTTGGGGGCTATGGCTACACCTTC
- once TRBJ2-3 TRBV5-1 CASSLGLGASTDTQYF TGCGCCAGCAGCTTGGGACTAGGTGCGAGCACAGATACGCAGTATTTT
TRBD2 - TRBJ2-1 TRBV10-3 CAISDLGRVSGNEQFF TGTGCCATCAGTGATCTCGGGAGGGTTAGTGGGAATGAGCAGTTCTTC
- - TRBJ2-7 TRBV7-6 CASSWSGPSSYEQYF TGTGCCAGCAGCTGGAGCGGCCCAAGCTCCTACGAGCAGTACTTC
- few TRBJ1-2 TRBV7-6 CASSSSRFGGYTF TGTGCCAGCAGCTCCAGCCGGTTCGGGGGCTACACCTTC
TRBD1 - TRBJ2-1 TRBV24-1 CATSGRPRQGSSYNEQFF TGTGCCACCAGTGGAAGGCCACGACAGGGGAGCTCCTACAATGAGCAGTTCTTC